This passage covers 19 T cell receptor beta chains from one sample sequenced in a study of blood T cell repertoires in COVID-19 (dated by TCRdb to 2020 to 2021). Libraries were prepared through the immunoSEQ multiplex PCR assay. The source is immuneACCESS, and TCRdb retained only in-frame sequences with V and J called. Part of the clones is not carried over; for the studies checked, unresolved V genes explain less than half of this, and the remainder is unexplained. For this sample the table gives hundreds of thousands of clones, of which 85% to 90% were detected only once. The ten biggest clones cover about 4.8% of the sample. The material sequenced was peripheral blood. The origin of the receptors is a man over 45 with acute or convalescent COVID-19.

The V gene is TRBV29-1, the J gene TRBJ1-5, with D unclear. V was trimmed by 3 bases and J by 0 bases, leaving 9 bases between them. The CDR3 is 14 amino acids. The germline V gene encodes CDR1 SQVTM and CDR2 ANQGSEA. CDR3 coding DNA: TGCAGCGTTGAGCCGAGGGCTAGCAATCAGCCCCAGCATTTT. It yields the protein CSVEPRASNQPQHF.

The chain links TRBV2 to TRBJ1-3; D uncertain. Germline V lookup: CDR1 SNHLY, CDR2 FYNNEI. There are 13 residues in the CDR3. Trimming left V 1 base short and J 3 bases short, with 4 bases between. The CDR3 reads CASSEDFGNTIYF. The CDR3 DNA follows: TGTGCCAGCAGTGAAGACTTTGGAAACACCATATATTTT.

The CDR3 reads CASTRESGGYTF. Here the CDR3 DNA reads TGTGCCAGCACCAGGGAAAGTGGTGGCTACACCTTC. The chain combines TRBV2 with TRBJ1-2, with D perhaps TRBD1 (5 bases). The germline V and J ends were trimmed by 7 bases and 7 bases, with 13 bases remaining between them. This CDR3 contains 12 residues. Germline CDR1 SNHLY, CDR2 FYNNEI.

This clone has a count of ten or more. The chain uses TRBV11-2 and TRBJ2-7, with 10 bases that match TRBD1. The V gene end was trimmed by 5 bases and the J gene end by 5 bases; junction bases not matched to a gene: 3. This CDR3 has 13 amino acids. CDR1 and CDR2 from the germline V gene are SGHAT and FQNNGV. CDR3 nucleotide sequence: TGTGCCAGCAGCCCCGGGACAGGGGACGAGCAGTACTTC. Its translation is CASSPGTGDEQYF.

The rearrangement links TRBV11-2 to TRBJ2-3; 8 nucleotides match TRBD2. With 0 bases clipped from V and 3 bases from J, the junction kept 8 bases outside the gene matches. The CDR3 totals 17 residues. Germline CDR1 is SGHAT and CDR2 is FQNNGV. CDR3 coding DNA: TGTGCCAGCAGCTTAGATTGGGCGGCTAGCGGGACAGATACGCAGTATTTT. It translates to CASSLDWAASGTDTQYF.

This sequence joins TRBV5-6 and TRBJ2-7; D unclear. Trimming removed 3 bases from V and 0 bases from J, with 7 bases in between. This CDR3 region has 13 residues. Germline values: CDR1 SGHDT, CDR2 YYEEEE. CDR3 sequence (DNA): TGTGCCAGCAGCTCGGGTCACTCCTACGAGCAGTACTTC. It codes for CASSSGHSYEQYF.

The chain carries TRBV11-1 and TRBJ1-6, with D perhaps TRBD1 (6 bases). V was clipped by 3 bases and J by 0 bases, with 9 bases between them. This CDR3 is built from 16 residues. Germline lookup yields CDR1 SGHAT and CDR2 FQDESV (reference sequence). The CDR3 reads CASSFGQSSYNSPLHF. The CDR3 nucleotides read TGTGCCAGCAGCTTCGGACAGAGCTCCTATAATTCACCCCTCCACTTT.

V and J are TRBV30 and TRBJ1-1; D uncertain. The ends were cut back, 5 bases at V and 4 bases at J, with 11 bases in the middle. From germline, CDR1 is GTSNPN and CDR2 SVGIG (reference sequence). This CDR3 comprises 12 residues. CDR3 region: CAWREGGTEAFF. For the CDR3, the DNA is TGTGCCTGGCGGGAGGGCGGCACTGAAGCTTTCTTT. Using reference TRBV30 and TRBJ1-1 for the parts outside the CDR3, the full variable domain is SQTIHQWPATLVQPVGSPLSLECTVEGTSNPNLYWYRQAAGRGLQLLFYSVGIGQISSEVPQNLSASRPQDRQFILSSKKLLLSDSGFYLCAWREGGTEAFFGQGTRLTVV.

This clone was detected only a few times. This chain joins TRBV19 and TRBJ1-1; D is possibly TRBD1 (5 bases). Germline lookup yields CDR1 LNHDA and CDR2 SQIVND (reference sequence). This CDR3 has 13 amino acids. V lost 3 bases and J lost 7, with 12 bases in between. CDR3 sequence reads: CASSIKGVVEAFF. The CDR3 region has the DNA TGTGCCAGTAGTATCAAAGGGGTGGTTGAAGCTTTCTTT.

The genes are TRBV5-1 and TRBJ2-3; D possibly corresponds to TRBD2 (5 bases). Germline CDR1 and CDR2: SGHRS and YFSETQ. The V end lost 2 bases, the J end lost 5 bases, and 18 bases lay between the germline ends. The CDR3 runs to 16 residues. The CDR3 DNA sequence: TGCGCCAGCAGCTTCGGTCTAGCAGTATCAGGAGATACGCAGTATTTT. Its translation is CASSFGLAVSGDTQYF.

The chain recombines TRBV6-5 with TRBJ2-1; 8 positions match TRBD2. CDR1 is MNHEY, CDR2 SVGAGI, per germline. This CDR3 is built from 15 residues. The V segment lost 7 bases and the J segment 4 bases; nucleotides outside the gene matches: 9. CDR3 sequence reads: CASTRLASSYNEQFF. CDR3 coding DNA: TGTGCCAGCACCAGACTAGCGTCGTCTTACAATGAGCAGTTCTTC.

The V and J genes are TRBV5-5 and TRBJ1-4; 9 bases match TRBD1. V shed 3 bases and J 10 bases; nucleotides not matched to a gene: 7. The V gene's germline CDR1 is SGHKS and CDR2 YYEKEE (reference sequence). The length of the CDR3 is 14 residues. CDR3 DNA: TGTGCCAGCAGCTCCGGACAGGGGACGGGAAAACTGTTTTTT. It specifies CASSSGQGTGKLFF.

The V call is TRBV19, the J call TRBJ1-1; D not resolved. V was pared by 0 bases and J by 10 bases, with 12 bases between. This CDR3 comprises 13 residues. Germline V gene sequence: CDR1 LNHDA, CDR2 SQIVND (reference sequence). The CDR3 is CASSIDRTVSAFF. The CDR3 region has the DNA TGTGCCAGTAGTATAGATAGAACAGTCTCAGCTTTCTTT.

This chain connects TRBV7-9 to TRBJ1-1; TRBD1 is a possible D gene (6 bases). The germline CDR1 and CDR2 sequences are SEHNR and FQNEAQ (reference sequence). The CDR3 is 12 amino acids. V lost 11 bases and J 4 bases, leaving 14 bases between the germline ends. In DNA, the CDR3 is TGTGCCTCGGGGGGGCGTCTCACTGAAGCTTTCTTT. Amino acid sequence: CASGGRLTEAFF.

The gene calls are TRBV19 and TRBJ2-2; 8 positions agree with TRBD1. Germline loops: CDR1 LNHDA, CDR2 SQIVND (reference sequence). The CDR3 runs 16 residues. V lost 6 bases to trimming and J lost 1 base; unmatched junction nucleotides: 7. The CDR3 DNA sequence: TGTGCCAGTAGATGGACAGGGTTGAGGAACACCGGGGAGCTGTTTTTT. Translated: CASRWTGLRNTGELFF.

The chain recombines TRBV7-9 with TRBJ2-1; D may be TRBD1 (5 bases). The CDR3 totals 16 residues. Germline assignment: CDR1 SEHNR and CDR2 FQNEAQ (reference sequence). V gave up 1 base and J gave up 0 bases, with 10 bases separating them. The DNA of the CDR3 is TGTGCCAGCAGCTTAGGACAGTCCAGCTCCTACAATGAGCAGTTCTTC. Translation: CASSLGQSSSYNEQFF.

This rearrangement joins TRBV30 to TRBJ2-2; TRBD2 matches 8 bases. CDR3 length: 15 amino acids. Germline loops: CDR1 GTSNPN, CDR2 SVGIG (reference sequence). J lost 9 bases, V lost 5 bases, and 14 bases had no gene match. The CDR3 spells CAWAHPGGALRELFF. The CDR3 bases are TGTGCCTGGGCTCACCCGGGGGGGGCCCTTCGGGAGCTGTTTTTT. The variable domain in full, completed from reference TRBV30 and TRBJ2-2, reads SQTIHQWPATLVQPVGSPLSLECTVEGTSNPNLYWYRQAAGRGLQLLFYSVGIGQISSEVPQNLSASRPQDRQFILSSKKLLLSDSGFYLCAWAHPGGALRELFFGEGSRLTVL.

The chain combines TRBV5-4 with TRBJ2-5, with D possibly TRBD2 on 6 matching bases. The CDR3 sequence is 16 residues long. V was cut by 4 bases and J by 7 bases, with 23 bases left in between. Per germline, CDR1 SGHNT and CDR2 YYREEE (reference sequence). CDR3 DNA sequence: TGTGCCAGCAGCCGGGGCGGGGACCTCGCCGGAGGGACCCAGTACTTC. The encoded protein is CASSRGGDLAGGTQYF.

The chain joins TRBV6-5 to TRBJ2-7, with 13 bases aligning to TRBD2. CDR3 size: 15 residues. The germline CDR1 and CDR2 sequences are MNHEY and SVGAGI. V shed 8 bases, J shed 2 bases, and the junction held 6 bases outside the gene matches. The CDR3 DNA reads as TGTGCCAGCGGGCGGACTAGCGGGAGCACCTACGAGCAGTACTTC. This codes for CASGRTSGSTYEQYF.